This TCR beta chain was sequenced during a study of blood T cell repertoires in COVID-19. At the level of the study: Whether acute or convalescent, the COVID-19 samples came from the United States, Italy and Spain. PBMCs, B-cell-depleted T cells, or T cells provided the cDNA or gDNA that made up the material.

Methods used by the authors: Reference gene primer amplification gave estimated nucleated cell counts. Measured with immunoSEQ multiplex PCR; TCRdb has only the in-frame clones, and not every one. That table is the source of V, J and clone size, and D and trimming were worked out from the DNA. The table lists approximately 100,000 clones, about 85% of them singletons. The CDR3 extends over 14 amino acids. The V and J ends lost 2 bases and 2 bases respectively, with 8 bases between them. Germline CDR1 and CDR2: MNHEY and SVGAGI. V gene TRBV6-5 combines with J gene TRBJ2-3; perhaps TRBD1 as D (6 bases). Sequencing was done on a sample of peripheral blood. The origin of this receptor is a woman between 65 and 79 years old with active or convalescent COVID-19. In DNA form, the CDR3 reads TGTGCCAGCAGTTACCAGGGGTTCACAGATACGCAGTATTTT. Amino acid sequence: CASSYQGFTDTQYF.